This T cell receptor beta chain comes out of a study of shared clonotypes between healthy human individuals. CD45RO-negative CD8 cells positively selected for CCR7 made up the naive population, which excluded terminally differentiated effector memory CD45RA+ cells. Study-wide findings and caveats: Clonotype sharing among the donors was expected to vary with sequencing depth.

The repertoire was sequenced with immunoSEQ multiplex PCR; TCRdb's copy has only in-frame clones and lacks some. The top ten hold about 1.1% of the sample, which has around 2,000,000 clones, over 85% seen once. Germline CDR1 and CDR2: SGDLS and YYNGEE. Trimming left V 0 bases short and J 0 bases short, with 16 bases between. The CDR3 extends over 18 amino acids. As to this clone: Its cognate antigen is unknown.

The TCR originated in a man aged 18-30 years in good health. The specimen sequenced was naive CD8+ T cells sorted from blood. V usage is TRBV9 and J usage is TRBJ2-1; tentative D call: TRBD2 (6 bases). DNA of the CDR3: TGTGCCAGCAGCGTAGAGTGGGGGGACCCCAGCTCCTACAATGAGCAGTTCTTC. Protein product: CASSVEWGDPSSYNEQFF.